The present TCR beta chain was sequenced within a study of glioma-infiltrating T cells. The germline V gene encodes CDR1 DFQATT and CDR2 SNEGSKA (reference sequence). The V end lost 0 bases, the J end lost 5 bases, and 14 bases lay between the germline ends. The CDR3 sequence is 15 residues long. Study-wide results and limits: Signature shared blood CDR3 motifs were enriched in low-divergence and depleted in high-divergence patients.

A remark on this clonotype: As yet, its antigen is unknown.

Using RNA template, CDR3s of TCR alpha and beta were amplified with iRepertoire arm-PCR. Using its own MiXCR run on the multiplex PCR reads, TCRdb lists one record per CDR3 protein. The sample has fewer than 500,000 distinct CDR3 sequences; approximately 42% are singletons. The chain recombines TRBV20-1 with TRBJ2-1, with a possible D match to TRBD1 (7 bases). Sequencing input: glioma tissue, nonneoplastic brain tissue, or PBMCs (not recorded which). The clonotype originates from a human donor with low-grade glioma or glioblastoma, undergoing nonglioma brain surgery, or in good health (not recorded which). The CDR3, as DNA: TGCAGTGCTAGAGATAGGGCAGGGGGGCACAATGAGCAGTTCTTC. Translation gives CSARDRAGGHNEQFF.